This record looks at one T cell receptor beta chain sequence and its context. In the authors' workflow: Reference gene primers were amplified, and this amplification served to estimate nucleated cell counts. Some clones are missing from TCRdb's copy, which holds only in-frame ones; the method was immunoSEQ multiplex PCR. The V and J calls and clone size come from that table; D and trimming were worked out from the DNA. This table has roughly 100,000 clones, about nine tenths appearing once. This CDR3 is built from 15 residues. The germline gives CDR1 SGHTA, CDR2 FQGTGA. V lost 6 bases to trimming and J lost 0 bases; unmatched junction nucleotides: 3. The record originates from a study of blood T cell repertoires in COVID-19. Study context: COVID-19 samples, acute and convalescent, were from the United States, Italy and Spain. T cells, B-cell-depleted T cells, or PBMCs provided the cDNA or gDNA that served as material.

This TCR derives from a woman aged 80 or older in a cohort sampled during active COVID-19. This rearrangement joins TRBV7-3 to TRBJ2-1; 9 bases are a match to TRBD2. Sequenced input: peripheral blood. The CDR3 sequence: CASSPSGASYNEQFF. CDR3 DNA sequence: TGTGCCAGCAGTCCTAGCGGGGCCTCCTACAATGAGCAGTTCTTC.